This entry lists 8 T cell receptor beta chains sequenced from one sample in a study of regulatory T cells in long-lasting Graves disease. Time point in this sample: newly diagnosed GD, antithyroid drugs for less than 3 months. PBMC-extracted RNA yielded the TCR library. In building TCR beta libraries, iRepertoire HTBI primers were used together with Arm-PCR of CDR3 regions. TCRdb reprocessed the multiplex PCR reads with MiXCR, giving one entry per CDR3 protein. This table holds roughly 360,000 distinct CDR3 sequences, about an eighth found once. These data also formed part of another study, on T cells in Graves' hyperthyroidism and ophthalmopathy.

Sample: peripheral blood mononuclear cells (PBMCs), taken at new diagnosis, from a patient treated with antithyroid drugs. The receptors derive from a woman between 18 and 29 years old with Graves disease.

This clonotype was counted many times. V and J are TRBV6-5 and TRBJ1-4; D is possibly TRBD1 (5 bases). CDR3 length equals 14 residues. V lost 4 bases to trimming and J lost 4 bases, with 10 bases between them. Germline loops: CDR1 MNHEY, CDR2 SVGAGI. CDR3 sequence: CASSSPGLNEKLFF. The CDR3 region has the DNA TGTGCCAGCAGTTCCCCGGGACTTAATGAAAAACTGTTTTTT.

At least ten counts were recorded for this clonotype. This chain uses TRBV7-2 with TRBJ1-5; D remains ambiguous. Trimming left V 3 bases short and J 7 bases short, with 13 bases between. This CDR3 contains 14 residues. Germline CDR1 is SGHTA and CDR2 is FQGNSA. The chain's CDR3 is CASSFTGRQQPQHF. CDR3 coding DNA: TGTGCCAGCAGCTTTACGGGGAGGCAACAGCCCCAGCATTTT.

This clonotype was counted many times. The chain uses TRBV7-9 and TRBJ1-5, with D hard to call. V shed 2 bases and J shed 6 bases, with 8 bases lying between them. In germline, CDR1 is SEHNR, CDR2 FQNEAQ (reference sequence). This CDR3 is 13 amino acids long. The CDR3 region is CASSLNAVQPQHF. DNA for the CDR3: TGTGCCAGCAGCTTAAATGCCGTTCAGCCCCAGCATTTT.

This clonotype came up many times. The rearrangement links TRBV29-1 to TRBJ1-4; TRBD1 matches 7 bases. Germline V gives CDR1 SQVTM, CDR2 ANQGSEA. CDR3 length: 14 amino acids. Trimming took 4 bases from V and 3 from J; bases not matched to a gene: 5. This CDR3 reads CSVGGGQSNEKLFF. The CDR3 region has the DNA TGCAGCGTTGGGGGGGGACAGTCTAATGAAAAACTGTTTTTT.

CDR3 sequence: CASSQDDLARGTEAFF. CDR3 bases: TGCGCCAGCAGCCAAGATGATCTGGCTAGGGGGACTGAAGCTTTCTTT. The V call is TRBV4-1, the J call TRBJ1-1, with D tentatively TRBD1 (6 bases). Trimming removed 0 bases at V and 5 bases at J, with 16 bases between. The CDR3 extends over 16 amino acids. Germline V CDR1 and CDR2: MGHRA, YSYEKL.

This clonotype was observed a few times. The chain uses TRBV6-2 or TRBV6-3 and TRBJ2-2; D is unclear. Trimming left V 7 bases short and J 0 bases short, with 12 bases between. Germline CDR1 is MNHEY and CDR2 is SVGEGT. The CDR3 length is 15 residues. CDR3: CASIHIGANTGELFF. The DNA for the CDR3 is TGTGCCAGCATACATATCGGAGCGAACACCGGGGAGCTGTTTTTT.

There are many counts of this clonotype. This sequence joins TRBV10-1 and TRBJ2-1; D perhaps matches TRBD1 (5 bases). The CDR3 is 13 amino acids. Trimming took 9 bases from V and 5 from J, leaving 14 bases between them. The germline gives CDR1 WNHNN, CDR2 SYGVQD (reference sequence). DNA for the CDR3: TGCGCCAGTTCTTATCCAGGGCACAATGAGCAGTTCTTC. Protein: CASSYPGHNEQFF.

This clonotype was seen many times. Sequence at one end of the junction differs from germline and may be a read error. The rearrangement links TRBV7-7 to TRBJ1-1, with D tentatively TRBD1 (5 bases). The CDR3 covers 13 residues. Per germline, CDR1 SSHAT and CDR2 FNYEAQ (reference sequence). In nucleotides, the CDR3 is TGTGCTAGCAGCTTTGAGGGGTGGACTGAAGCTTTCTTT. It encodes CASSFEGWTEAFF. The entire variable domain, with the rest obtained from reference TRBV7-7 and TRBJ1-1, is as follows: GAGVSQSPRYKVTKRGQDVTLRCDPISSHATLYWYQQALGQGPEFLTYFNYEAQPDKSGLPSDRFSAERPEGSISTLTIQRTEQRDSAMYRCASSFEGWTEAFFGQGTRLTVV.